This TCR beta chain was captured by sequencing in a study of blood T cells in healthy people across ages. Then a second PCR, running roughly 7 to 11 cycles, was carried out with a sample-barcoded 5' primer and a J-beta primer mix. TCRdb called the 5' RACE reads again in MiXCR, with one record for every CDR3 protein. The sample gives 700,000 or so distinct CDR3 sequences, around 43% of which show up once; about 30% is in the top ten. Russia was home to the donors, healthy Caucasian individuals aged roughly 6 to 90. In regard to this clonotype: The antigen is undetermined.

Study-wide results and limits: Among T cells, TCR beta diversity per million cells dropped roughly linearly as age rose.

V lost 1 base, J lost 2 bases, and 12 bases lay in between. Germline V gene sequence: CDR1 MNHNS, CDR2 SASEGT. This CDR3 has 16 residues. This rearrangement joins TRBV6-1 to TRBJ1-3, with TRBD1 as a possible D gene (6 bases). This sequence originates from an elderly man in good health. Material for sequencing was blood. The CDR3 region is CASSEGAGAPGNTIYF. Here the CDR3 DNA reads TGTGCCAGCAGTGAAGGTGCGGGGGCGCCTGGAAACACCATATATTTT.